These T cell receptor beta chains were read from a single sample in a study of T cell repertoires in cytomegalovirus infection. Using its own MiXCR run on the reads, TCRdb lists one record per CDR3 protein. The table shows fewer than 550,000 distinct CDR3 sequences, with approximately 31% occurring only once. The sample comprised PBMCs. These TCRs come from a human donor in good health (CMV status not recorded). Some clones in this sample may be carry-over from other donors' samples. Both conserved end residues are part of each CDR3. Fields, in order: CDR3 DNA, CDR3 protein, clone size, D gene, J gene, V gene. The D gene is left open where the match is weak. The listing skips clone size in some rows; elsewhere it reads once, few, many or a size class.

TGTGCCAGCAGTTTAGTCGGGGGGGCCTATAATTCACCCCGCCCCTTT | CASSLVGGAYNSPRPF | . | . | TRBJ1-6 | TRBV12-3/TRBV12-4
TGTGCCAGAAGCTTAGTCCCACTAGCGGCCTCCTACAATGAGCAGTTCTTC | CARSLVPLAASYNEQFF | . | TRBD2 | TRBJ2-1 | TRBV7-2
TGTGCCAGCAGCTTAGCGCGGGGGCCGAACACCGGGGAGCTGTTTTTT | CASSLARGPNTGELFF | many | . | TRBJ2-2 | TRBV7-6
TGTGCCAGCAGCCCTAGGTGGGCAGGTCGAACCCGCACAGATACGCAGTATTTT | CASSPRWAGRTRTDTQYF | . | . | TRBJ2-3 | TRBV7-9
TGTGCCAGCACCCAACCTCCGGGACTAAACTACTTC | CASTQPPGLNYF | many | TRBD2 | TRBJ2-5 | TRBV7-8
TGTGCCAGCAGTCAGGCCCCGGGACTTTACCATGAGCAGTTCTTC | CASSQAPGLYHEQFF | . | . | TRBJ2-1 | TRBV7-6
TGTGCCAGCACCAAACCGGGCCTTGAACCACCTAACTATGGCTACACCTTC | CASTKPGLEPPNYGYTF | few | . | TRBJ1-2 | TRBV12-3/TRBV12-4
TGTGCCAGCAGCCCCCCCGCCCACGAGCAGTACTTC | CASSPPAHEQYF | many | . | TRBJ2-7 | TRBV14
TGTGTCAGCAGCTTAGTTGGCCACGTCCACTTT | CVSSLVGHVHF | few | . | TRBJ1-6 | TRBV7-2
TGCGCCAGCAGTGAGTCGTCGGGGGGGCGCTACAATGAGCAGTTCTTC | CASSESSGGRYNEQFF | . | TRBD2 | TRBJ2-1 | TRBV10-1
TGTGCCAGCAGCTTAGGGGGCTTTGAAGCTTTCTTT | CASSLGGFEAFF | . | . | TRBJ1-1 | TRBV7-2
TGTGCCAGCAGCTTACAGAAATATGAAAAACTGTTTTTT | CASSLQKYEKLFF | many | . | TRBJ1-4 | TRBV7-2
TGTGCCAGCAGCTTAGCGAGAACAAGTGAGCAGTTCTTC | CASSLARTSEQFF | many | . | TRBJ2-1 | TRBV7-6